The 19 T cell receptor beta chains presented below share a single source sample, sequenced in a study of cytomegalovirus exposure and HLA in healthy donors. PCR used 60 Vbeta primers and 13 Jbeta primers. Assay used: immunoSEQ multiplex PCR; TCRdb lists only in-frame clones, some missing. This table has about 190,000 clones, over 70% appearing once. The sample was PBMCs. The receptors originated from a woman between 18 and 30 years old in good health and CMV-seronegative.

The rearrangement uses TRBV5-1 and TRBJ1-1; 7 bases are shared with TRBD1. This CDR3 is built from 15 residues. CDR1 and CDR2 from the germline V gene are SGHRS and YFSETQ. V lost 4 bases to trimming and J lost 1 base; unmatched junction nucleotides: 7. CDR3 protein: CASSARTGPNTEAFF. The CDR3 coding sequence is TGCGCCAGCAGCGCAAGGACAGGCCCGAACACTGAAGCTTTCTTT. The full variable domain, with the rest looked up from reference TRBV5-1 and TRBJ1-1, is KAGVTQTPRYLIKTRGQQVTLSCSPISGHRSVSWYQQTPGQGLQFLFEYFSETQRNKGNFPGRFSGRQFSNSRSEMNVSTLELGDSALYLCASSARTGPNTEAFFGQGTRLTVV.

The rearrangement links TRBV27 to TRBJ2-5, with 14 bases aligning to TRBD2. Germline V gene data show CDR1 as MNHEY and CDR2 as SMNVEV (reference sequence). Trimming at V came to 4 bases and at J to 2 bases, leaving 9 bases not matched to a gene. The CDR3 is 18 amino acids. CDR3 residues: CASSSRLAGGPEQETQYF. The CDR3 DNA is TGTGCCAGCAGTTCCCGACTAGCGGGAGGGCCGGAGCAAGAGACCCAGTACTTC.

The CDR3, as DNA: TGTGCCAGTAGTATTAAAGAGGGATCCCACGAGCAGTACTTC. This translates into CASSIKEGSHEQYF. V usage is TRBV19 and J usage is TRBJ2-7, with D perhaps TRBD2 (5 bases). The germline V gene encodes CDR1 LNHDA and CDR2 SQIVND (reference sequence). The CDR3 sequence is 14 residues long. Trimming left V 3 bases short and J 5 bases short, with 14 bases between.

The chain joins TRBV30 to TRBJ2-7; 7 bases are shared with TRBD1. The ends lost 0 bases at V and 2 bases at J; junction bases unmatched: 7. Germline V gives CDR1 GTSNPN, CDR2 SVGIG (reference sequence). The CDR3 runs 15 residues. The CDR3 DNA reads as TGTGCCTGGAGTGTGCAGGGGGTAAATCCCTACGAGCAGTACTTC. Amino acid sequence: CAWSVQGVNPYEQYF. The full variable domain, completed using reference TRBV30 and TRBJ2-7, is SQTIHQWPATLVQPVGSPLSLECTVEGTSNPNLYWYRQAAGRGLQLLFYSVGIGQISSEVPQNLSASRPQDRQFILSSKKLLLSDSGFYLCAWSVQGVNPYEQYFGPGTRLTVT.

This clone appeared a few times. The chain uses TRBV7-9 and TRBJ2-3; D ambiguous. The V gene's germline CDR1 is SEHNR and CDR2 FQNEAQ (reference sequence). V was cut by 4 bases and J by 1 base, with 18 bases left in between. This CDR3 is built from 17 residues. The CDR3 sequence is CASSYTSIGRRTDTQYF. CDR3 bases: TGTGCCAGCAGCTACACGTCTATTGGGCGTCGCACAGATACGCAGTATTTT.

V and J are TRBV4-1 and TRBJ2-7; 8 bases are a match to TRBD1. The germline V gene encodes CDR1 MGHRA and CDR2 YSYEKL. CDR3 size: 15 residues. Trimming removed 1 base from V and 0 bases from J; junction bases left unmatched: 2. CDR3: CASSQVGQDSYEQYF. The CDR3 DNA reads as TGCGCCAGCAGCCAAGTGGGACAGGACTCCTACGAGCAGTACTTC.

The CDR3 nucleotides are TGCGCCAGCAGCTTGGGTACGGGGGGGCGGTTCTATGAGCAGTTCTTC. As protein: CASSLGTGGRFYEQFF. The chain is built from TRBV5-1 and TRBJ2-1; 8 nucleotides align to TRBD2. This CDR3 region has 16 residues. CDR1 is SGHRS and CDR2 is YFSETQ in the germline V gene. The V gene end was trimmed by 0 bases and the J gene end by 8 bases; junction bases not matched to a gene: 10.

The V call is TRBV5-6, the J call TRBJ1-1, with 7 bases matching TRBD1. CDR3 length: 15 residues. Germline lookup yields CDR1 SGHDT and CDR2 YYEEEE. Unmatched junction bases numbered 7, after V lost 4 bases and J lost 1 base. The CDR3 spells CASSPRTGANTEAFF. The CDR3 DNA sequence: TGTGCCAGCAGCCCGAGGACAGGCGCGAACACTGAAGCTTTCTTT.

The CDR3 DNA is TGTGCCAGCAGACTATCACAGGGGACGTACACTGAAGCTTTCTTT. Amino acids: CASRLSQGTYTEAFF. The gene calls are TRBV6-5 and TRBJ1-1; TRBD1 matches at 7 bases. V dropped 6 bases and J dropped 3; count of bases not matched to a gene: 10. This CDR3 spans 15 amino acids. The germline gives CDR1 MNHEY, CDR2 SVGAGI.

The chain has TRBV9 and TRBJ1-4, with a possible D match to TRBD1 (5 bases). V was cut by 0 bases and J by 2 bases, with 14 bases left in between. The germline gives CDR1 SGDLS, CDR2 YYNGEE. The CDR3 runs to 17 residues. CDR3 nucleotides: TGTGCCAGCAGCGTAGCTTATGGAGGGGCGACTAATGAAAAACTGTTTTTT. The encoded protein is CASSVAYGGATNEKLFF.

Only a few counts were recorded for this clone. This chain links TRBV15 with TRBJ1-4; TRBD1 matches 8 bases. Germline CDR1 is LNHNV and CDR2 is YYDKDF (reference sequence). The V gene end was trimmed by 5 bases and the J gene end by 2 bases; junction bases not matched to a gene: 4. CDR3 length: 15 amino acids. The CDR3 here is CATSDQGATNEKLFF. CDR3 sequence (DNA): TGTGCCACCAGCGACCAGGGGGCGACTAATGAAAAACTGTTTTTT.

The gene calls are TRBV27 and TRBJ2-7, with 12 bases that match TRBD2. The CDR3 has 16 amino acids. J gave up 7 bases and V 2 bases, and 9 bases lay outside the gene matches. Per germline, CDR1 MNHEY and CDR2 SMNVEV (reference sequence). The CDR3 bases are TGTGCCAGCAGTTTAGGTCTTCTAGCGGGAGGGCGGGAGCAGTACTTC. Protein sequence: CASSLGLLAGGREQYF.

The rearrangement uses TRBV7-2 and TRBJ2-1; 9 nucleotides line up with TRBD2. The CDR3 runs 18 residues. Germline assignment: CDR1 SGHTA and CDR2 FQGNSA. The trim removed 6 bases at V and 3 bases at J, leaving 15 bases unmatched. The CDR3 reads CASRPSGGRAFYYNEQFF. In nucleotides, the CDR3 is TGTGCCAGCAGACCTAGCGGCGGGAGGGCCTTCTACTACAATGAGCAGTTCTTC.

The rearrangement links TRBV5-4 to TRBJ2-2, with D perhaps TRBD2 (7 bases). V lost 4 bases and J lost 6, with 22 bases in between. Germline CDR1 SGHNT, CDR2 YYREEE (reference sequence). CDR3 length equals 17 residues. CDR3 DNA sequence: TGTGCCAGCAGCCCAGGGCCGTCGGGGGGCTCGGCCGGGGAGCTGTTTTTT. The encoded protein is CASSPGPSGGSAGELFF.

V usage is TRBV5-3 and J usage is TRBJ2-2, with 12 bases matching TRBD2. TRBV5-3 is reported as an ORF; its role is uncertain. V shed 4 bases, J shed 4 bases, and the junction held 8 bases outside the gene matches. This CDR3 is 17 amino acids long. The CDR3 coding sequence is TGTGCCAGAAGCCAAGCCCCTAGCGGGGGGGCCACCGGGGAGCTGTTTTTT. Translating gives CARSQAPSGGATGELFF.

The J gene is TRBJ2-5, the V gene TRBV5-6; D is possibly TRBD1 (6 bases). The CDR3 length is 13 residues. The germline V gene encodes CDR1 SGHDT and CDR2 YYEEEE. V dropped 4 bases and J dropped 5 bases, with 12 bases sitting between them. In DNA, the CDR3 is TGTGCCAGCAGCCAAACAGGGTTGGAGACCCAGTACTTC. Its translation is CASSQTGLETQYF. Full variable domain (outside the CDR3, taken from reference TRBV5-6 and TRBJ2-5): DAGVTQSPTHLIKTRGQQVTLRCSPKSGHDTVSWYQQALGQGPQFIFQYYEEEERQRGNFPDRFSGHQFPNYSSELNVNALLLGDSALYLCASSQTGLETQYFGPGTRLLVL.

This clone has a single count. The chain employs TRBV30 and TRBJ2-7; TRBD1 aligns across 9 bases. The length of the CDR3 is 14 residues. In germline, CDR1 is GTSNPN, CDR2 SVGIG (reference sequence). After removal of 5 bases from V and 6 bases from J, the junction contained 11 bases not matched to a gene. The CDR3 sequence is CAWGTVDRGGEQYF. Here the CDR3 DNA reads TGTGCCTGGGGAACTGTGGACAGGGGAGGCGAGCAGTACTTC.

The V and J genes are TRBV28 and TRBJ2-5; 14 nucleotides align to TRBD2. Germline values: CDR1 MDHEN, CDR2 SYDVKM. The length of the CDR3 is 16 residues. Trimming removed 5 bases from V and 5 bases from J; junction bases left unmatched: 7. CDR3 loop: CASSLGTSGSGETQYF. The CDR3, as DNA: TGTGCCAGCAGTCTCGGGACTAGCGGGAGTGGGGAGACCCAGTACTTC.

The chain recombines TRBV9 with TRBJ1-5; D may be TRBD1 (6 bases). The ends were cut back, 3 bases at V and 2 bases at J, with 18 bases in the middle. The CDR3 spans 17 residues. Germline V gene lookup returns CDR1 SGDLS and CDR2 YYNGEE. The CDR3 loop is CASSASPTGGGNQPQHF. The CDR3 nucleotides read TGTGCCAGCAGCGCAAGCCCGACAGGAGGAGGCAATCAGCCCCAGCATTTT.